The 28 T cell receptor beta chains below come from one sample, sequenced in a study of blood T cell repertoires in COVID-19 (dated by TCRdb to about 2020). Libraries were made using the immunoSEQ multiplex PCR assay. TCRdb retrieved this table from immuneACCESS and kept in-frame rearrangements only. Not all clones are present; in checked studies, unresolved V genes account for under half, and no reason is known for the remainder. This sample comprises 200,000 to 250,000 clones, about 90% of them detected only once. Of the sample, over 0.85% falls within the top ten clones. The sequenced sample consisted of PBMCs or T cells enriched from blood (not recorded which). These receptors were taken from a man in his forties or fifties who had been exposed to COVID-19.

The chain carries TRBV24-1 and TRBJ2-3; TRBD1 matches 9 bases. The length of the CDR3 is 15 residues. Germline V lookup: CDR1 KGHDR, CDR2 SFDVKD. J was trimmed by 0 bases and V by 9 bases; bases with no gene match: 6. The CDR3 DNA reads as TGTGCCACCGGCGGACAGGGGACTAGCACAGATACGCAGTATTTT. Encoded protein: CATGGQGTSTDTQYF.

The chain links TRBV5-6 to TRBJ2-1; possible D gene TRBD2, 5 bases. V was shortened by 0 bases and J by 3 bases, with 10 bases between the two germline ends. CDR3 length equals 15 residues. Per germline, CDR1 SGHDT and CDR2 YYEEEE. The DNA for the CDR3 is TGTGCCAGCAGCTTGGGTGGCGGGTTCTACAATGAGCAGTTCTTC. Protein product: CASSLGGGFYNEQFF.

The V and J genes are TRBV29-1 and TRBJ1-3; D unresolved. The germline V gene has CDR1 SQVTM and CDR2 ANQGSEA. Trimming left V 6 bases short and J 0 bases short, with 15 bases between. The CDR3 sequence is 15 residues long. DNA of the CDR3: TGCAGCGTCTCAATGGACGGGAGCTCTGGAAACACCATATATTTT. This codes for CSVSMDGSSGNTIYF.

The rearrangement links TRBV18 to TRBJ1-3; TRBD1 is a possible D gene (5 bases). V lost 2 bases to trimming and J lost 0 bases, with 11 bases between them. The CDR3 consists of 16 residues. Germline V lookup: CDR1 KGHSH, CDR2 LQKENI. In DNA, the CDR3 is TGTGCCAGCTCACCATTCGGGGGAGTCTCTGGAAACACCATATATTTT. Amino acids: CASSPFGGVSGNTIYF.

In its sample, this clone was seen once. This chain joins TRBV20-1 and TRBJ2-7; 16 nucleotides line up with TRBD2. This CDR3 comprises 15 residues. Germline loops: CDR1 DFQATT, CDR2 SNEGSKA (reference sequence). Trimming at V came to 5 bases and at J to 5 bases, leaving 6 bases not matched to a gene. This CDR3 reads CSARGTSGRGNEQYV. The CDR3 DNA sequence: TGCAGTGCTCGTGGGACTAGCGGGAGGGGAAACGAGCAGTACGTC.

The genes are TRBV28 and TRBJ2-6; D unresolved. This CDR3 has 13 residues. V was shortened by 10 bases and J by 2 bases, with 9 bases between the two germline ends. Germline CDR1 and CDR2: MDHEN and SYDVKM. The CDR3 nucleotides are TGTGCCATACAGAGCCCTGGGGCCAACGTCCTGACTTTC. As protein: CAIQSPGANVLTF.

The CDR3 spells CASSQDGWREGYTF. In DNA, the CDR3 is TGTGCCAGCAGCCAAGATGGTTGGAGGGAGGGCTACACCTTC. The rearrangement uses TRBV3-1 (or the pseudogene TRBV3-2) and TRBJ1-2, with D hard to call. The CDR3 is 14 amino acids. Trimming took off 0 bases at V and 8 bases at J, with 13 bases between the two ends. Germline loops: CDR1 LGHDT, CDR2 YNNKEL (reference sequence).

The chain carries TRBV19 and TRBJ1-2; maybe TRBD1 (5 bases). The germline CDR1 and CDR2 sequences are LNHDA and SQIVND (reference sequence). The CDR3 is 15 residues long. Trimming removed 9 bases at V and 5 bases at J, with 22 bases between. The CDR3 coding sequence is TGTGCCAGCAACGCTAGGACACAAGGGATTTATGGCTACACCTTC. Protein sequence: CASNARTQGIYGYTF. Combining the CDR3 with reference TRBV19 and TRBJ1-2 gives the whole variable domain DGGITQSPKYLFRKEGQNVTLSCEQNLNHDAMYWYRQDPGQGLRLIYYSQIVNDFQKGDIAEGYSVSREKKESFPLTVTSAQKNPTAFYLCASNARTQGIYGYTFGSGTRLTVV.

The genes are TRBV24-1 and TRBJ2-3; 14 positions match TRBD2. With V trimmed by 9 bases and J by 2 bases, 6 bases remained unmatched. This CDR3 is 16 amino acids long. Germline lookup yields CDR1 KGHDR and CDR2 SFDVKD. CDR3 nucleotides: TGTGCCACCGCCTGGACTAGCGGGGGGAACACAGATACGCAGTATTTT. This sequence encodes CATAWTSGGNTDTQYF.

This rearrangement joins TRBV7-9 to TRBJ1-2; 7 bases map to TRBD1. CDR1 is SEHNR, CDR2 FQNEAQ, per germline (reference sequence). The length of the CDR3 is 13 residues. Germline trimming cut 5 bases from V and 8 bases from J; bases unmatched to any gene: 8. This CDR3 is CASSPGQLLGYTF. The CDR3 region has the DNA TGTGCCAGCAGCCCGGGACAGCTTTTAGGCTACACCTTC.

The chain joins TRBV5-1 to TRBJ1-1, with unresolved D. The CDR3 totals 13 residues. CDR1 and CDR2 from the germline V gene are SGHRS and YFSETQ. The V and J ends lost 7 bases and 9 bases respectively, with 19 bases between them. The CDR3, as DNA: TGCGCCAGCGGATTCACGACGGGAGATAAAGCTTTCTTT. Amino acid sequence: CASGFTTGDKAFF.

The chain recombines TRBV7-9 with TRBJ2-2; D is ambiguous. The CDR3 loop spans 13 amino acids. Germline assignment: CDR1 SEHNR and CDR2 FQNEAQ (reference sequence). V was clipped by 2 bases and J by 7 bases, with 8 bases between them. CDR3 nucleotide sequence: TGTGCCAGCAGCTTATCGATCGGCGGGGAGCTGTTTTTT. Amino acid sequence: CASSLSIGGELFF.

CDR3 DNA sequence: TGTGCCAGCAGCATAGGACTAGCGGGGATGCAAGAGACCCAGTACTTC. Encoded protein: CASSIGLAGMQETQYF. The chain uses TRBV11-1 and TRBJ2-5, with 12 bases matching TRBD2. V lost 5 bases to trimming and J lost 2 bases; unmatched junction nucleotides: 6. Germline-derived CDR1 and CDR2 are SGHAT and FQDESV (reference sequence). This CDR3 contains 16 residues.

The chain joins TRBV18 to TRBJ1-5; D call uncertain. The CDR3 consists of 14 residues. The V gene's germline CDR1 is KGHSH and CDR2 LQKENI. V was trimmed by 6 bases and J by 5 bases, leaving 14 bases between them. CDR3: CASSWGGRDQPQHF. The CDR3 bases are TGTGCCAGCTCCTGGGGAGGGAGGGATCAGCCCCAGCATTTT.

The CDR3 protein is CASSLGNTIYF. The DNA of the CDR3 is TGTGCCAGCAGCCTTGGAAACACCATATATTTT. The chain uses TRBV7-9 and TRBJ1-3; D call uncertain. The CDR3 is 11 residues long. With 5 bases removed from V and 3 bases from J, the gap between germline ends came to 2 bases. The germline CDR1 and CDR2 sequences are SEHNR and FQNEAQ (reference sequence).

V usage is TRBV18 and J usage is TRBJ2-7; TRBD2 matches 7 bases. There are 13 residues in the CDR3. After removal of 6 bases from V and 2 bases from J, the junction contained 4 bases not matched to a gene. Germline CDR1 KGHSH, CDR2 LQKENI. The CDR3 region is CASSLGLPYEQYV. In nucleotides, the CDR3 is TGTGCCAGCTCCCTGGGACTACCCTACGAGCAGTACGTC.

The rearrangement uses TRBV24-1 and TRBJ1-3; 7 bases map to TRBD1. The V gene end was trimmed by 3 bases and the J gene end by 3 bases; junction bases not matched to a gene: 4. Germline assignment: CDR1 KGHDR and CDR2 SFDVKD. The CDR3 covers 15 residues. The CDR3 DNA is TGTGCCACCAGTGATCCCGGGACAGATGGAAACACCATATATTTT. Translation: CATSDPGTDGNTIYF.

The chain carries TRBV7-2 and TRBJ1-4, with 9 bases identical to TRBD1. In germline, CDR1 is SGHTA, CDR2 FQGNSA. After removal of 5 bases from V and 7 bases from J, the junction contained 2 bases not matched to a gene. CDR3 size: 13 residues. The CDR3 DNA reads TGTGCCAGCAGCACGGACAGGGGTGAAAAACTGTTTTTT. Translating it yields CASSTDRGEKLFF.

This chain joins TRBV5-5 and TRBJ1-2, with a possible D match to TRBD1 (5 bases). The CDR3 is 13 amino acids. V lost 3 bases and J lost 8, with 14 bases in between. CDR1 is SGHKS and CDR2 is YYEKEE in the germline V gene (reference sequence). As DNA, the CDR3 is TGTGCCAGCAGCTCCACCCCCACAGGCGGCTACACCTTC. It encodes CASSSTPTGGYTF.

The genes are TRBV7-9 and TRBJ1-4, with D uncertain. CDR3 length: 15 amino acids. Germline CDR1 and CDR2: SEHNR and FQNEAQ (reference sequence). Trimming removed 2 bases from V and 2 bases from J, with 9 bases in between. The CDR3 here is CASSLLLVTNEKLFF. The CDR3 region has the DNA TGTGCCAGCAGCTTATTACTAGTTACTAATGAAAAACTGTTTTTT.

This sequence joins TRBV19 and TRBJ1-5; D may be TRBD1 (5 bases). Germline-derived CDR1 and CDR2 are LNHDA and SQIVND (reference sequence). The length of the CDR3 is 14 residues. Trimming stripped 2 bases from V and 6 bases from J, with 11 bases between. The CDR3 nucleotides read TGTGCCAGTAGTATATCCAGGGCATCTCAGCCCCAGCATTTT. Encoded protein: CASSISRASQPQHF. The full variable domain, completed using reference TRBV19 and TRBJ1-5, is DGGITQSPKYLFRKEGQNVTLSCEQNLNHDAMYWYRQDPGQGLRLIYYSQIVNDFQKGDIAEGYSVSREKKESFPLTVTSAQKNPTAFYLCASSISRASQPQHFGDGTRLSIL.

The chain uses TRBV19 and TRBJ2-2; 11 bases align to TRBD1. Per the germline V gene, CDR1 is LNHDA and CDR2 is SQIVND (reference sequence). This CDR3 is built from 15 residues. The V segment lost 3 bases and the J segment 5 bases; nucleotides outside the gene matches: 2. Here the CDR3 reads CASSMGTGGTGELFF. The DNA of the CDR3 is TGTGCCAGTAGTATGGGGACAGGGGGTACCGGGGAGCTGTTTTTT.

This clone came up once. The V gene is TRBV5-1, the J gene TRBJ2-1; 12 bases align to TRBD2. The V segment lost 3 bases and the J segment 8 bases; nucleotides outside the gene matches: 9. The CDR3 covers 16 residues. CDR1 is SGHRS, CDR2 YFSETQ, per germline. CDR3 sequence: CASSSTSGGTPYEQFF. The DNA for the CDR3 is TGCGCCAGCAGCTCAACTAGCGGGGGGACGCCCTATGAGCAGTTCTTC.

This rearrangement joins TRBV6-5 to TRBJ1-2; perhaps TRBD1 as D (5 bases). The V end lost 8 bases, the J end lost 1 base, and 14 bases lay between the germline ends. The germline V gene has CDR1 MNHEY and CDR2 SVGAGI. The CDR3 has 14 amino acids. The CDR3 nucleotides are TGTGCCAGCCGTCCCGCGGGGGGTAACTATGGCTACACCTTC. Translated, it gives CASRPAGGNYGYTF.

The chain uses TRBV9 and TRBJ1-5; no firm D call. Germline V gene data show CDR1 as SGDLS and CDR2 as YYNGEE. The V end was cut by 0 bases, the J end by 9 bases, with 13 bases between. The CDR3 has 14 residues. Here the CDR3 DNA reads TGTGCCAGCAGCGTAGGGGTCACCGAGGTGCCCCAGCATTTT. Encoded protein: CASSVGVTEVPQHF.

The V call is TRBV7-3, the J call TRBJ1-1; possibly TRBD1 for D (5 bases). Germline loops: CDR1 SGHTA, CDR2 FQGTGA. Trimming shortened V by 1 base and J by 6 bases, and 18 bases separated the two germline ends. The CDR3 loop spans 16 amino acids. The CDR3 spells CASSLKATAGGSEAFF. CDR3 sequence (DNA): TGTGCCAGCAGCTTAAAAGCGACAGCCGGAGGGTCTGAAGCTTTCTTT.

The CDR3 sequence is CASRNRGGNEQFF. Here the CDR3 DNA reads TGCGCCAGCAGGAACAGGGGGGGGAATGAGCAGTTCTTC. The rearrangement joins TRBV10-2 to TRBJ2-1; a weak D match, TRBD1 (8 bases). Germline CDR1 WSHSY, CDR2 SAAADI. CDR3 length equals 13 residues. The V end lost 6 bases, the J end lost 7 bases, and 13 bases lay between the germline ends.

The CDR3 is CASSARLAGSDTQYF. DNA for the CDR3: TGTGCCAGCAGTGCGAGACTAGCGGGATCAGATACGCAGTATTTT. This chain uses TRBV25-1 with TRBJ2-3; 11 bases are shared with TRBD2. V lost 4 bases and J lost 4; bases outside the gene matches: 4. CDR3 length: 15 residues. Germline V gene sequence: CDR1 MGHDK, CDR2 SYGVNS.